The clone carrying this T cell receptor beta chain was recorded many times. Its specificity is not known. In germline, CDR1 is GTSNPN, CDR2 SVGIG (reference sequence). The CDR3 contains 13 residues. V lost 0 bases and J 8 bases, leaving 13 bases between the germline ends. The entry originates in a study of T cells in Graves' hyperthyroidism and ophthalmopathy. In the study overall: Sampling of peripheral blood happened at initial diagnosis, prior to any treatment.

Study findings and constraints: Ophthalmopathy was model-predicted a median about 6.9 months pre-onset.

RNA transcripts were the template for amplifying TCR beta CDR3 regions. TCR CDR3 underwent first-round RT-PCR with the HTBI primer set. TCRdb re-called the multiplex PCR reads with MiXCR, one entry per CDR3 protein. The data show some 570,000 distinct CDR3 sequences, approximately 15% seen once. The source of this sequence is a woman aged 18-29 years with Graves' ophthalmopathy. The rearrangement joins TRBV30 to TRBJ1-2; D perhaps matches TRBD1 (6 bases). The sample was blood. CDR3 protein: CAWSVGGARGYTF. CDR3 nucleotides: TGTGCCTGGAGTGTTGGGGGGGCGCGGGGCTACACCTTC.